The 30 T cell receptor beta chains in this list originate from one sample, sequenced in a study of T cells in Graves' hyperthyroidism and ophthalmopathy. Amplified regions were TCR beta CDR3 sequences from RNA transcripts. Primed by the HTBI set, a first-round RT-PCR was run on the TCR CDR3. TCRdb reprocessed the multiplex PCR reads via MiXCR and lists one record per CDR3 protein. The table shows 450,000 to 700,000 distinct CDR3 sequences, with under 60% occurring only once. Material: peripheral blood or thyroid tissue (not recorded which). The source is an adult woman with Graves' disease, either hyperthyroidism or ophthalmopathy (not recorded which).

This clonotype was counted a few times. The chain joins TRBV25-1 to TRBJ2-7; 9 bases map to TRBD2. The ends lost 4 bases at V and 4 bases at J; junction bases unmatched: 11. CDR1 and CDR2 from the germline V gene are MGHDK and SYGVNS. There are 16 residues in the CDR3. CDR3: CASSAPEGLAEYEQYF. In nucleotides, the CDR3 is TGTGCCAGCAGTGCGCCCGAGGGACTAGCAGAATACGAGCAGTACTTC.

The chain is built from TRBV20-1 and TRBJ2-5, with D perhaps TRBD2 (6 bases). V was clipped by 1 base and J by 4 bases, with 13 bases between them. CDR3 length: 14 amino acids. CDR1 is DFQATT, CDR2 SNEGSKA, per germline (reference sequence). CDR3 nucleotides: TGCAGTGCTAGAGCGGGAGATGGGGGAGAGACCCAGTACTTC. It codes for CSARAGDGGETQYF.

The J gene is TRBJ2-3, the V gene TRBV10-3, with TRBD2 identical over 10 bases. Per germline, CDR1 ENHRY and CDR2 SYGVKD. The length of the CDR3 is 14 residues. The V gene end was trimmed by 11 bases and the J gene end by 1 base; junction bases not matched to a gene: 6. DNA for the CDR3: TGTGCCGTGGCTAGCGGGAGACGCACAGATACGCAGTATTTT. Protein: CAVASGRRTDTQYF.

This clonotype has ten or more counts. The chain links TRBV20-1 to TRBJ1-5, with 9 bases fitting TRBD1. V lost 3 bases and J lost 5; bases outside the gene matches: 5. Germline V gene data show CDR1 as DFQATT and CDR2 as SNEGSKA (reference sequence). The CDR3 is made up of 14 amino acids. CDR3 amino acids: CSARMNRGHQPQHF. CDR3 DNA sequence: TGCAGTGCTAGGATGAACAGGGGGCATCAGCCCCAGCATTTT.

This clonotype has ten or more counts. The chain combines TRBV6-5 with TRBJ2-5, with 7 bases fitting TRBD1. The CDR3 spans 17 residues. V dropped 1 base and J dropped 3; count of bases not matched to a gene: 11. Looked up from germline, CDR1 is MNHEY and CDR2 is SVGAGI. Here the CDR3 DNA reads TGTGCCAGCAGTTACTTTTCGGCTCGGGACAGTAAAGAGACCCAGTACTTC. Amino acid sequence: CASSYFSARDSKETQYF.

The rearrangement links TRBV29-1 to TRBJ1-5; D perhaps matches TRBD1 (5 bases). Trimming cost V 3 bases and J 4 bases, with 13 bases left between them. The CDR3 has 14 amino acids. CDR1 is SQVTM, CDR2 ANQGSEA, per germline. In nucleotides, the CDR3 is TGCAGCGTTGAGGAACAGGCCCGAAATCAGCCCCAGCATTTT. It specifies CSVEEQARNQPQHF.

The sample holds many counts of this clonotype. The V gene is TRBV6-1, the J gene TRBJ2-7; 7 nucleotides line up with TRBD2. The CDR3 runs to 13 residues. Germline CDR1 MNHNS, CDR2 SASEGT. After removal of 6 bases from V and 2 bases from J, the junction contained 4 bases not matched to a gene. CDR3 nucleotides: TGTGCCAGCAGCATAGGACTAGCCTACGAGCAGTACTTC. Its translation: CASSIGLAYEQYF.

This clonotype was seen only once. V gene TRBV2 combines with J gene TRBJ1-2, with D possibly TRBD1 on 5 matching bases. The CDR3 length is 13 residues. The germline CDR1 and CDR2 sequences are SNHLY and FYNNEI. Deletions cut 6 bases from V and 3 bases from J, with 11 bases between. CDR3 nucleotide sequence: TGTGCCAGCAGGTTAACAGGATACTATGGCTACACCTTC. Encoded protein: CASRLTGYYGYTF. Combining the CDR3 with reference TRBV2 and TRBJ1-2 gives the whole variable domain EPEVTQTPSHQVTQMGQEVILRCVPISNHLYFYWYRQILGQKVEFLVSFYNNEISEKSEIFDDQFSVERPDGSNFTLKIRSTKLEDSAMYFCASRLTGYYGYTFGSGTRLTVV.

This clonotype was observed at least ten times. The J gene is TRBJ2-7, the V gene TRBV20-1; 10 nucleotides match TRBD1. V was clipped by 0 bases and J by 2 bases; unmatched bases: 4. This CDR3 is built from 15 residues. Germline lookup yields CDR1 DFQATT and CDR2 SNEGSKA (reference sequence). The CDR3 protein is CSARDLGQGAYEQYF. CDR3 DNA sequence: TGCAGTGCTAGAGATCTAGGACAGGGGGCCTACGAGCAGTACTTC.

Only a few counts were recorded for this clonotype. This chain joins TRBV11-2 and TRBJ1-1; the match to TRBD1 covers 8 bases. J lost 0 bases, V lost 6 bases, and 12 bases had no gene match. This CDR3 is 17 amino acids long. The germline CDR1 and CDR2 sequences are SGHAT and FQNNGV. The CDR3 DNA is TGTGCCAGCAGACCTGGACAGGGAGGGATCCTGAACACTGAAGCTTTCTTT. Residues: CASRPGQGGILNTEAFF.

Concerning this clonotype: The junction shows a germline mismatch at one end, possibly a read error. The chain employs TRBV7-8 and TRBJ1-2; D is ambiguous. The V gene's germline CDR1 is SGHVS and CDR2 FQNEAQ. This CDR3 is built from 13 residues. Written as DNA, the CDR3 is TGTGCCAGCAGCTTAGGGGCCAACTATGTCTACACCTTC. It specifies CASSLGANYVYTF.

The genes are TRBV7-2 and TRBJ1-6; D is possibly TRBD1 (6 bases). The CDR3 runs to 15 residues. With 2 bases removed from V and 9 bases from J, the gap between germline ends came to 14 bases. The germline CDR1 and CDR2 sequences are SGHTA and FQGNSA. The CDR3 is CASSLNQGSGSPLHF. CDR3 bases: TGTGCCAGCAGCTTAAATCAGGGGAGCGGTTCACCCCTCCACTTT.

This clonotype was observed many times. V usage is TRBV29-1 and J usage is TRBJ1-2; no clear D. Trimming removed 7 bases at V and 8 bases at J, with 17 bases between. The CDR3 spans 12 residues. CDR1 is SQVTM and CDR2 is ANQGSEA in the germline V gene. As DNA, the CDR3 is TGCAGCGCTGACCCAAGCGCGGGAGGCTACACCTTC. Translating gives CSADPSAGGYTF.

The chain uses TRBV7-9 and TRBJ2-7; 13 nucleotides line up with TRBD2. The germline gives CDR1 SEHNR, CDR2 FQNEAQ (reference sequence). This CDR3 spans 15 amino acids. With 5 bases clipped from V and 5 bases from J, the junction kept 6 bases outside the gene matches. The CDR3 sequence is CASSPPGLAGNEQYF. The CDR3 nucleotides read TGTGCCAGCAGCCCCCCGGGACTAGCGGGAAACGAGCAGTACTTC. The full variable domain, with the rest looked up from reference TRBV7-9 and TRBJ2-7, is DTGVSQNPRHKITKRGQNVTFRCDPISEHNRLYWYRQTLGQGPEFLTYFQNEAQLEKSRLLSDRFSAERPKGSFSTLEIQRTEQGDSAMYLCASSPPGLAGNEQYFGPGTRLTVT.

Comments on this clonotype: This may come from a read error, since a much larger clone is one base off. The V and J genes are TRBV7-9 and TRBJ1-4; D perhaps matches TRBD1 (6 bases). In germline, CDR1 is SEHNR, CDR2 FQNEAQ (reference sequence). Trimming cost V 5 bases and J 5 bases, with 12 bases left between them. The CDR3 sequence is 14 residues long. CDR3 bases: TGTGCCAGCAGCAAACAGGGAGCGAATGAAAAACTGTTTTTT. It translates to CASSKQGANEKLFF. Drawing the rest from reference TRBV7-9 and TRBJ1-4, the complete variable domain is DTGVSQNPRHKITKRGQNVTFRCDPISEHNRLYWYRQTLGQGPEFLTYFQNEAQLEKSRLLSDRFSAERPKGSFSTLEIQRTEQGDSAMYLCASSKQGANEKLFFGSGTQLSVL.

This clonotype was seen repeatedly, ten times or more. The CDR3: CASSGPPPGELFF. CDR3 in DNA: TGTGCCAGCAGCGGCCCCCCCCCCGGGGAGCTGTTTTTT. V gene TRBV9 combines with J gene TRBJ2-2; D unresolved. Germline CDR1 is SGDLS and CDR2 is YYNGEE. Trimming shortened V by 3 bases and J by 6 bases, and 9 bases separated the two germline ends. CDR3 length: 13 residues.

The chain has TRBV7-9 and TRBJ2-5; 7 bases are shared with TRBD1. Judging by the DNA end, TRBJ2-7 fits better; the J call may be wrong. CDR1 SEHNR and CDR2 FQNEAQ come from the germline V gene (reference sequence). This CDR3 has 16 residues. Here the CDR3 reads CASSAFRDSRSYEQYF. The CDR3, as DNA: TGTGCCAGCAGCGCGTTTCGGGACAGTCGATCCTACGAGCAGTACTTC.

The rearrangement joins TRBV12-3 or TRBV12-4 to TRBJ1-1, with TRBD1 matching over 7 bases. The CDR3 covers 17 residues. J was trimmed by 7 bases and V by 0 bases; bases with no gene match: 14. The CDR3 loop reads CASSLARGQQGLNEAFF. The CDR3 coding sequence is TGTGCCAGCAGTTTAGCGCGGGGACAGCAAGGACTAAATGAAGCTTTCTTT.

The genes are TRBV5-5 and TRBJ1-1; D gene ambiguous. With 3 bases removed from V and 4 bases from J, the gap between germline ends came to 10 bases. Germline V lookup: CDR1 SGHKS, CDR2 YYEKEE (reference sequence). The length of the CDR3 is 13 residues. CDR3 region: CASSSGGATEAFF. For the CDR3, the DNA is TGTGCCAGCAGCTCAGGTGGCGCCACTGAAGCTTTCTTT.

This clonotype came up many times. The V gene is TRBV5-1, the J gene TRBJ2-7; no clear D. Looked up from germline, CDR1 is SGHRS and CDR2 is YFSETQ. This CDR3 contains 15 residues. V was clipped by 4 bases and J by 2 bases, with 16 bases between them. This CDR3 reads CASSQSVGGPYEQYF. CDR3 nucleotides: TGCGCCAGCAGCCAGTCAGTGGGCGGACCCTACGAGCAGTACTTC. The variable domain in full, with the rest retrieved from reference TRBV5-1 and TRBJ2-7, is KAGVTQTPRYLIKTRGQQVTLSCSPISGHRSVSWYQQTPGQGLQFLFEYFSETQRNKGNFPGRFSGRQFSNSRSEMNVSTLELGDSALYLCASSQSVGGPYEQYFGPGTRLTVT.

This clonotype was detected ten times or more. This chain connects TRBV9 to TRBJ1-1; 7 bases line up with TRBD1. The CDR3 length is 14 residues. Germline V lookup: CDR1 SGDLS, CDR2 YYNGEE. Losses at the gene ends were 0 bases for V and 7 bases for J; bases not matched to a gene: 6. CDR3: CASSVDGAGGEAFF. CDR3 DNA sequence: TGTGCCAGCAGCGTAGATGGCGCAGGGGGTGAAGCTTTCTTT.

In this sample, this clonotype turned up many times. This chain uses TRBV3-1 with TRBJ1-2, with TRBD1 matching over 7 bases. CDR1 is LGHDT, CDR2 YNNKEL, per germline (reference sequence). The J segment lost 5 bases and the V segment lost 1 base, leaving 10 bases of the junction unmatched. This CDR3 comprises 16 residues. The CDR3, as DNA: TGTGCCAGCAGCCAAGGACAGGGCTCTTTAGCGTATGGCTACACCTTC. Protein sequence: CASSQGQGSLAYGYTF.

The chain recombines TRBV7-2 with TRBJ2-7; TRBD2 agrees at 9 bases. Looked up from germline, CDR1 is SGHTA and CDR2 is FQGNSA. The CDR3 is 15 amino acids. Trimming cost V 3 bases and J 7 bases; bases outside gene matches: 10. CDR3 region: CASSFLVAGDQEQYF. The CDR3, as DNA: TGTGCCAGCAGCTTCCTGGTAGCGGGAGATCAAGAGCAGTACTTC.

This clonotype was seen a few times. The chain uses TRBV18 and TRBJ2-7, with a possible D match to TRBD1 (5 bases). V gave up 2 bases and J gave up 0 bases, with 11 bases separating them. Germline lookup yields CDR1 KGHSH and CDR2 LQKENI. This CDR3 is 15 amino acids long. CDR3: CASSPGAGFSYEQYF. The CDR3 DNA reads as TGTGCCAGCTCACCAGGGGCCGGGTTCTCCTACGAGCAGTACTTC.

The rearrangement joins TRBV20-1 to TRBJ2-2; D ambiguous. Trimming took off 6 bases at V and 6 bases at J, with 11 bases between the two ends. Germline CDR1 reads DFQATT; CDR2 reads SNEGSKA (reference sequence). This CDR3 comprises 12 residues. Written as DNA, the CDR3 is TGCAGTGCCCCCCAGTTAGCCGGGGAGCTGTTTTTT. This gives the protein CSAPQLAGELFF.

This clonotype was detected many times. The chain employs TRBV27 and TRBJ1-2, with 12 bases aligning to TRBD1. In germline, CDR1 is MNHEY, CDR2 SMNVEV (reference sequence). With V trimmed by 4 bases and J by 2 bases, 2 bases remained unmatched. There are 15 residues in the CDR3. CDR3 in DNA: TGTGCCAGCAGTTCGGGGACAGGGGGCAACTATGGCTACACCTTC. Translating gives CASSSGTGGNYGYTF.

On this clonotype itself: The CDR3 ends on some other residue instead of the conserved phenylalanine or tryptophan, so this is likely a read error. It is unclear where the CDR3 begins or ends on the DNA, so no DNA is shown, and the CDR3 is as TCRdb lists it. CDR3 residues: CASSRQGLDT. This sequence joins TRBV11-2 and TRBJ2-6; no DNA check was done on the table's D call, TRBD1. Germline CDR1 reads SGHAT; CDR2 reads FQNNGV. The CDR3 has 10 residues if both end residues are counted.

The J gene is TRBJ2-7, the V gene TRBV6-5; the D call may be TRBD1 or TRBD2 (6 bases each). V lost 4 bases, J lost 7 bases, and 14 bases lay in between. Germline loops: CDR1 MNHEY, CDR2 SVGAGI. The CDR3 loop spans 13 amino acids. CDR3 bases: TGTGCCAGCAGTTTAATGGGGGCGGGGGAGCAGTACTTC. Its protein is CASSLMGAGEQYF.

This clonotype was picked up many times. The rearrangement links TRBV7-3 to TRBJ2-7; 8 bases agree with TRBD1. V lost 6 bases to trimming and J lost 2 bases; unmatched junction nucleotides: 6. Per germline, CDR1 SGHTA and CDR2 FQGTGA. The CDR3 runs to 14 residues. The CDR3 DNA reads TGTGCCAGCAGTTACGACAGGGGTCCCTACGAGCAGTACTTC. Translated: CASSYDRGPYEQYF.

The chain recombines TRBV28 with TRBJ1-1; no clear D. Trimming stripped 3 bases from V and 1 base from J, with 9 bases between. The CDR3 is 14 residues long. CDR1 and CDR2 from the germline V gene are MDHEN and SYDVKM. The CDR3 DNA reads TGTGCCAGCAGTTTTATTGAGGGGAACACTGAAGCTTTCTTT. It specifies CASSFIEGNTEAFF.